This entry is about one TCR beta chain. The antigen remains unidentified. The data originate from a study of PD-1 blockade in classical Hodgkin lymphoma. Sequencing used immunoSEQ multiplex PCR; TCRdb keeps in-frame clones, though not all of them. The table lists 100,000 or so clones, over 85% of them singletons. General study findings and limits: CD4+ but not CD8+ TCR diversity rose significantly by C4D1. Newly diagnosed patients were said to have less baseline TCR diversity than healthy donors did.

Germline CDR1 reads MNHEY; CDR2 reads SVGAGI. The length of the CDR3 is 15 residues. Trimming took 2 bases from V and 4 from J, leaving 15 bases between them. This sample's time point: cycle 4 day 1 (C4D1), after 6 weeks of nivolumab. Following autologous stem cell transplantation, relapse occurred in every patient, and exposure to brentuximab vedotin varied. The source of this sequence is a human donor with classical Hodgkin lymphoma. The sample in question was peripheral blood mononuclear cells (PBMCs), obtained before the fourth cycle of nivolumab. The chain carries TRBV6-5 and TRBJ2-7; D is unclear. The CDR3 loop reads CASSYHRGTEYEQYF. The CDR3 DNA reads as TGTGCCAGCAGTTACCATCGAGGAACGGAGTACGAGCAGTACTTC.